This T cell receptor (beta chain) was sequenced in a study of blood T cells in healthy people across ages. Study-wide results and caveats: Roughly linear declines in TCR beta diversity per million T cells occurred with age.

The CDR3 totals 15 residues. Isolation of PBMCs gave at least 6 million cells per sample. Using a J-beta primer mix together with a sample-barcoded 5' primer, a second PCR was run for roughly 7 to 11 cycles. TCRdb reprocessed the 5' RACE reads via MiXCR and lists one record per CDR3 protein. The sample consists of about 1,400,000 distinct CDR3 sequences, 42% of them appearing once. Concerning this clonotype itself: The antigen remains undetermined. At one end, the junction sequence differs from germline, possibly due to a read error.

This TCR derives from a woman between 18 and 29 years old in good health. Material for sequencing was blood. This sequence joins TRBV12-3 or TRBV12-4 and TRBJ2-3; D possibly uses TRBD1 or TRBD2 (6 bases each). CDR3 sequence reads: CAGSLGGMGTDTQYF. The CDR3, as DNA: TGTGCCGGCAGTTTAGGGGGGATGGGTACAGATACGCAGTATTTT.